The 31 T cell receptor beta chains below all came from one sample that was sequenced in a study of cytomegalovirus exposure and HLA in healthy donors (dated by TCRdb to the late 2010s). Library preparation used the immunoSEQ multiplex PCR assay. For the multiplex PCR, a mixture combining 60 forward primers for TCR Vbeta segments and 13 reverse primers for TCR Jbeta segments was used. What TCRdb holds here is the immuneACCESS table cut down to in-frame rearrangements. Part of the clones is not present; checked against another copy, under half of the missing clones reflect an unresolved V gene, and the others are unexplained. Counted in this sample were around 94,000 clones; roughly four fifths of them appeared once. The ten largest account for approximately 4.6% of the sample. Sequencing input: PBMCs. These receptors originate from a woman aged 40 to 50 in good health and CMV-seropositive.

V and J are TRBV9 and TRBJ2-7; TRBD1 matches at 9 bases. CDR1 is SGDLS and CDR2 is YYNGEE in the germline V gene. This CDR3 region has 14 residues. The V and J ends lost 3 bases and 3 bases, in that order; junction bases with no gene match: 4. The CDR3 sequence: CASSAGTGLYEQYF. The CDR3 DNA reads TGTGCCAGCAGCGCCGGGACAGGGCTCTACGAGCAGTACTTC.

The rearrangement links TRBV5-1 to TRBJ2-7; TRBD2 matches 8 bases. The germline CDR1 and CDR2 sequences are SGHRS and YFSETQ. This CDR3 comprises 14 residues. The trim removed 0 bases at V and 3 bases at J, leaving 2 bases unmatched. In DNA form, the CDR3 reads TGCGCCAGCAGCTTGGCGGGAGGGTACTACGAGCAGTACTTC. Its protein is CASSLAGGYYEQYF.

This clone came up a few times. As DNA, the CDR3 is TGTGCCAGCAGCTTTACAGCCTCTGGAAACACCATATATTTT. This sequence encodes CASSFTASGNTIYF. The J gene is TRBJ1-3, the V gene TRBV7-6, with unresolved D. The CDR3 covers 14 residues. CDR1 is SGHVS and CDR2 is FNYEAQ in the germline V gene. V was clipped by 3 bases and J by 0 bases, with 6 bases between them.

This clone was recorded only once. The chain links TRBV28 to TRBJ2-5, with D tentatively TRBD1 (5 bases). This CDR3 region has 16 residues. Germline V gene lookup returns CDR1 MDHEN and CDR2 SYDVKM. V was clipped by 8 bases and J by 2 bases, with 21 bases between them. The CDR3 DNA reads TGTGCCAGCGGGGCTTCTCTCACACAAGGTCAAGAGACCCAGTACTTC. Translation: CASGASLTQGQETQYF.

The V gene is TRBV18, the J gene TRBJ1-4, with unresolved D. In germline, CDR1 is KGHSH, CDR2 LQKENI. The V gene lost 3 bases and the J gene lost 8 bases, with 16 bases spanning the gap. This CDR3 is built from 15 residues. CDR3 loop: CASSPREGLDEKLFF. The CDR3 DNA sequence: TGTGCCAGCTCACCGAGGGAAGGGCTGGACGAAAAACTGTTTTTT.

A few counts support this clone. The rearrangement uses TRBV19 and TRBJ2-5; 14 bases fit TRBD2. The V gene's germline CDR1 is LNHDA and CDR2 SQIVND (reference sequence). The ends lost 3 bases at V and 4 bases at J; junction bases unmatched: 4. The CDR3 is 16 amino acids. CDR3 region: CASSMTSGRAGETQYF. The CDR3 DNA sequence: TGTGCCAGTAGTATGACTAGCGGGAGGGCCGGAGAGACCCAGTACTTC.

The J gene is TRBJ1-5, the V gene TRBV27; a possible D gene is TRBD1 (5 bases). With 3 bases removed from V and 2 bases from J, the gap between germline ends came to 11 bases. CDR1 and CDR2 (germline): MNHEY, SMNVEV (reference sequence). The length of the CDR3 is 15 residues. Here the CDR3 reads CASSFRRGGNQPQHF. The DNA for the CDR3 is TGTGCCAGCAGTTTTAGGAGGGGAGGCAATCAGCCCCAGCATTTT.

About this clone itself: The sample carries other DNA sequences with the same CDR3. The chain is built from TRBV2 and TRBJ1-5; 7 bases fit TRBD1. Losses at the gene ends were 8 bases for V and 1 base for J; bases not matched to a gene: 5. The CDR3 contains 14 residues. Per the germline V gene, CDR1 is SNHLY and CDR2 is FYNNEI. CDR3 sequence (DNA): TGTGCCAGCGGCGGAGGGGGCAGCAATCAGCCCCAGCATTTT. Translated: CASGGGGSNQPQHF.

This rearrangement joins TRBV28 to TRBJ2-1; TRBD1 matches at 10 bases. After removal of 6 bases from V and 7 bases from J, the junction contained 6 bases not matched to a gene. The CDR3 spans 14 residues. The germline CDR1 and CDR2 sequences are MDHEN and SYDVKM. The CDR3 DNA reads as TGTGCCAGCAGCGCCGGGGACAGGGGAAATGAGCAGTTCTTC. This translates into CASSAGDRGNEQFF. Together with reference TRBV28 and TRBJ2-1, the CDR3 gives the full variable domain: DVKVTQSSRYLVKRTGEKVFLECVQDMDHENMFWYRQDPGLGLRLIYFSYDVKMKEKGDIPEGYSVSREKKERFSLILESASTNQTSMYLCASSAGDRGNEQFFGPGTRLTVL.

J is TRBJ1-1 and V is TRBV6-1, with D tentatively TRBD1 (6 bases). CDR3 length: 12 amino acids. The V end lost 6 bases, the J end lost 10 bases, and 15 bases lay between the germline ends. The germline V gene encodes CDR1 MNHNS and CDR2 SASEGT. CDR3 loop: CASSGQYGRAFF. CDR3 in DNA: TGTGCCAGCAGCGGACAGTACGGGCGAGCTTTCTTT.

J is TRBJ1-1 and V is TRBV11-3, with unresolved D. The CDR3 is 13 residues long. Trimming shortened V by 5 bases and J by 7 bases, and 14 bases separated the two germline ends. CDR1 is SGHNT, CDR2 YENEEA, per germline. In nucleotides, the CDR3 is TGTGCCAGCAGCCCCGAGCCCAAGAGTGAAGCTTTCTTT. As protein: CASSPEPKSEAFF.

This clone was counted once. CDR3 amino acids: CASHIRGPLNYGYTF. The CDR3 DNA reads TGTGCCAGCCACATACGGGGTCCCCTTAACTATGGCTACACCTTC. The V and J genes are TRBV28 and TRBJ1-2, with D hard to call. V lost 8 bases and J lost 1, with 17 bases in between. Germline V gene sequence: CDR1 MDHEN, CDR2 SYDVKM. The CDR3 is 15 amino acids.

This rearrangement joins TRBV6-4 to TRBJ1-2; 8 bases map to TRBD1. The V gene end was trimmed by 6 bases and the J gene end by 6 bases; junction bases not matched to a gene: 12. Germline CDR1 reads MRHNA; CDR2 reads SNTAGT. The CDR3 consists of 15 residues. The chain's CDR3 is CASSPDRGRMDGYTF. DNA for the CDR3: TGTGCCAGCAGCCCAGACAGGGGACGGATGGATGGCTACACCTTC.

This clone was recorded once. This chain uses TRBV19 with TRBJ2-1, with D possibly matching TRBD1 (5 bases). Looked up from germline, CDR1 is LNHDA and CDR2 is SQIVND (reference sequence). V lost 7 bases and J 6 bases, leaving 13 bases between the germline ends. CDR3 length: 13 amino acids. The CDR3 is CASTYTDSNEQFF. The DNA for the CDR3 is TGTGCCAGTACGTACACCGACAGCAATGAGCAGTTCTTC.

This clone was observed a handful of times. The sample carries other DNA sequences with the same CDR3. Here the CDR3 reads CASSPDRDNEQFF. CDR3 nucleotides: TGTGCCAGCAGCCCGGACAGGGACAATGAGCAGTTCTTC. The rearrangement uses TRBV7-3 and TRBJ2-1, with 8 bases lining up with TRBD1. The germline V gene has CDR1 SGHTA and CDR2 FQGTGA. V shed 5 bases, J shed 5 bases, and the junction held 2 bases outside the gene matches. The CDR3 is made up of 13 amino acids.

This rearrangement joins TRBV12-5 to TRBJ2-2; TRBD2 aligns across 11 bases. The CDR3 spans 16 residues. Germline V gene data show CDR1 as LGHNT and CDR2 as FRNRAP. Unmatched junction bases numbered 4, after V lost 6 bases and J lost 1 base. CDR3 region: CASGPGLAGNTGELFF. The CDR3 nucleotides are TGTGCTAGTGGGCCCGGACTAGCGGGGAACACCGGGGAGCTGTTTTTT.

The chain recombines TRBV6-1 with TRBJ1-5; possibly TRBD1 for D (5 bases). CDR1 is MNHNS, CDR2 SASEGT, per germline. This CDR3 has 14 residues. Trimming stripped 5 bases from V and 4 bases from J, with 12 bases between. The CDR3 DNA reads as TGTGCCAGCAGTTATGGGGGGGGAAATCAGCCCCAGCATTTT. It translates to CASSYGGGNQPQHF.

This CDR3 is CASSLRAGGTAYEQYF. The CDR3 DNA follows: TGTGCCAGCAGTTTAAGGGCAGGGGGGACAGCCTACGAGCAGTACTTC. The chain links TRBV27 to TRBJ2-7, with D maybe TRBD1 (7 bases). This CDR3 has 16 amino acids. Germline V gene data show CDR1 as MNHEY and CDR2 as SMNVEV (reference sequence). V was trimmed by 2 bases and J by 2 bases, leaving 16 bases between them.

This chain connects TRBV7-8 to TRBJ2-7, with 11 bases that match TRBD2. The ends lost 4 bases at V and 3 bases at J; junction bases unmatched: 2. CDR3 length: 14 amino acids. Per the germline V gene, CDR1 is SGHVS and CDR2 is FQNEAQ. CDR3 sequence (DNA): TGTGCCAGCAGCTCGGGACTAGCGGACTACGAGCAGTACTTC. It yields the protein CASSSGLADYEQYF.

The V call is TRBV19, the J call TRBJ2-1, with D possibly being TRBD1 (6 bases). CDR1 and CDR2 (germline): LNHDA, SQIVND (reference sequence). The CDR3 runs 14 residues. The ends were cut back, 6 bases at V and 5 bases at J, with 14 bases in the middle. The CDR3 bases are TGTGCCAGTAGCCCGGCCCGGGACAACAATGAGCAGTTCTTC. It encodes CASSPARDNNEQFF. Full variable domain (remainder filled in from reference TRBV19 and TRBJ2-1): DGGITQSPKYLFRKEGQNVTLSCEQNLNHDAMYWYRQDPGQGLRLIYYSQIVNDFQKGDIAEGYSVSREKKESFPLTVTSAQKNPTAFYLCASSPARDNNEQFFGPGTRLTVL.

V and J are TRBV11-2 and TRBJ1-5, with 8 positions matching TRBD1. V dropped 1 base and J dropped 5; count of bases not matched to a gene: 1. Germline V gene lookup returns CDR1 SGHAT and CDR2 FQNNGV. This CDR3 spans 14 amino acids. This CDR3 is CASSLGTGHQPQHF. Here the CDR3 DNA reads TGTGCCAGCAGCTTAGGGACAGGGCATCAGCCCCAGCATTTT.

The V call is TRBV2, the J call TRBJ2-7, with 7 bases lining up with TRBD2. Germline lookup yields CDR1 SNHLY and CDR2 FYNNEI. This CDR3 comprises 12 residues. Trimming at V came to 7 bases and at J to 3 bases, leaving 3 bases not matched to a gene. As DNA, the CDR3 is TGTGCCAGCAAGCGGGAAGGCTACGAGCAGTACTTC. Protein product: CASKREGYEQYF.

The chain is built from TRBV23-1 and TRBJ2-1; TRBD1 is a possible D gene (5 bases). TRBV23-1 is known as an ORF, though its function is uncertain. V was shortened by 10 bases and J by 8 bases, with 18 bases between the two germline ends. The CDR3 consists of 13 residues. The CDR3 bases are TGCGCCAACAATATACGACCAGGGCATGAGCAGTTCTTC. Protein: CANNIRPGHEQFF.

The chain carries TRBV6-5 and TRBJ2-4; possibly TRBD2 for D (5 bases). The V and J ends lost 6 bases and 9 bases respectively, with 18 bases between them. Germline CDR1 reads MNHEY; CDR2 reads SVGAGI. The CDR3 covers 14 residues. The CDR3 reads CASSPIGVLGIQYF. Written as DNA, the CDR3 is TGTGCCAGCAGCCCTATCGGGGTGTTAGGCATTCAGTACTTC.

The chain combines TRBV5-4 with TRBJ1-1, with 9 bases fitting TRBD1. CDR3 length: 15 residues. From germline, CDR1 is SGHNT and CDR2 YYREEE (reference sequence). V trimming: 6 bases; J trimming: 2 bases; junction bases outside the gene matches: 8. CDR3 in DNA: TGTGCCAGCAAGGGGACAGGGTTACTCAACACTGAAGCTTTCTTT. Translated, it gives CASKGTGLLNTEAFF.

The chain carries TRBV16 and TRBJ2-5, with 8 bases fitting TRBD2. Germline CDR1 is KGHSY and CDR2 is FQNENV. CDR3 size: 15 residues. V lost 5 bases, J lost 2 bases, and 7 bases stayed unmatched. The CDR3 DNA is TGTGCCAGCAGCGATCGGGGGACTAGTCAAGAGACCCAGTACTTC. As protein: CASSDRGTSQETQYF. The full variable domain, completed using reference TRBV16 and TRBJ2-5, is GEEVAQTPKHLVRGEGQKAKLYCAPIKGHSYVFWYQQVLKNEFKFLISFQNENVFDETGMPKERFSAKCLPNSPCSLEIQATKLEDSAVYFCASSDRGTSQETQYFGPGTRLLVL.

V gene TRBV7-2 combines with J gene TRBJ2-3; 14 bases agree with TRBD2. The CDR3 has 16 amino acids. V was pared by 3 bases and J by 4 bases, with 3 bases of the junction left unmatched. Germline CDR1 is SGHTA and CDR2 is FQGNSA. The CDR3 loop reads CASSFGTSGRSDTQYF. The CDR3 DNA is TGTGCCAGCAGCTTCGGGACTAGCGGGAGATCAGATACGCAGTATTTT.

This chain links TRBV2 with TRBJ1-5; no firm D call. The V gene lost 2 bases and the J gene lost 2 bases, with 13 bases spanning the gap. Germline values: CDR1 SNHLY, CDR2 FYNNEI. The CDR3 contains 16 residues. CDR3 sequence (DNA): TGTGCCAGCAGTGAAATTCAGGTTCCGGGCAATCAGCCCCAGCATTTT. Translating gives CASSEIQVPGNQPQHF.

The chain has TRBV10-3 and TRBJ1-1, with 7 bases aligning to TRBD1. Trimming took 7 bases from V and 0 from J; bases not matched to a gene: 8. The CDR3 runs 15 residues. Germline CDR1 and CDR2: ENHRY and SYGVKD. The CDR3 loop is CAIKDPGQLNTEAFF. For the CDR3, the DNA is TGTGCCATCAAAGATCCGGGACAGTTGAACACTGAAGCTTTCTTT.

CDR3 sequence reads: CATSRDGQGQPQHF. The CDR3 DNA reads TGTGCCACCAGCAGAGATGGACAGGGTCAGCCCCAGCATTTT. The chain employs TRBV15 and TRBJ1-5, with TRBD1 matching 8 bases. The CDR3 length is 14 residues. Germline trimming cut 0 bases from V and 6 bases from J; bases unmatched to any gene: 1. Germline loops: CDR1 LNHNV, CDR2 YYDKDF (reference sequence).

DNA for the CDR3: TGTGCCAGCAGCAATAGTTGGGACAGGAAAATTGGGGCCAACGTCCTGACTTTC. Translating gives CASSNSWDRKIGANVLTF. V and J are TRBV5-4 and TRBJ2-6, with TRBD1 identical over 8 bases. The germline gives CDR1 SGHNT, CDR2 YYREEE (reference sequence). The CDR3 sequence is 18 residues long. The V segment lost 4 bases and the J segment 3 bases; nucleotides outside the gene matches: 12.